These 22 T cell receptor beta chains were sequenced from one sample in a study of blood T cell repertoires in COVID-19. The protocol was immunoSEQ multiplex PCR, while the TCRdb copy is restricted to in-frame clones and leaves out a portion. The repertoire holds about 190,000 clones, nearly 90% seen once, with 6.2% in the top ten. Sequencing was performed on peripheral blood. Source of these receptors: a woman aged 40 to 49 who had recovered from COVID-19.

V is TRBV9 and J is TRBJ2-2; the D is unclear. The V gene's germline CDR1 is SGDLS and CDR2 YYNGEE. V shed 0 bases and J shed 6 bases, with 9 bases lying between them. The CDR3 is made up of 14 amino acids. CDR3 residues: CASSVVVGSGELFF. The CDR3 region has the DNA TGTGCCAGCAGCGTAGTCGTTGGCTCCGGGGAGCTGTTTTTT.

This chain uses TRBV7-7 with TRBJ2-2; D gene uncertain. The V gene lost 5 bases and the J gene lost 6 bases, with 10 bases spanning the gap. The germline V gene encodes CDR1 SSHAT and CDR2 FNYEAQ (reference sequence). This CDR3 has 13 residues. The CDR3 DNA is TGTGCCAGCAGCCCAGTATCGTCCGGGGAGCTGTTTTTT. It yields the protein CASSPVSSGELFF. Using reference TRBV7-7 and TRBJ2-2 for the parts outside the CDR3, the full variable domain is GAGVSQSPRYKVTKRGQDVTLRCDPISSHATLYWYQQALGQGPEFLTYFNYEAQPDKSGLPSDRFSAERPEGSISTLTIQRTEQRDSAMYRCASSPVSSGELFFGEGSRLTVL.

The rearrangement links TRBV2 to TRBJ2-5, with TRBD2 matching 13 bases. Germline CDR1 reads SNHLY; CDR2 reads FYNNEI. This CDR3 has 15 residues. V trimming: 7 bases; J trimming: 4 bases; junction bases outside the gene matches: 6. The chain's CDR3 is CASTRTSGSRETQYF. The CDR3 DNA is TGTGCCAGCACCCGGACTAGCGGGAGTCGAGAGACCCAGTACTTC.

This chain uses TRBV27 with TRBJ1-1; a weak D match, TRBD1 (6 bases). The germline gives CDR1 MNHEY, CDR2 SMNVEV (reference sequence). The CDR3 is 14 residues long. Trimming cost V 6 bases and J 6 bases, with 17 bases left between them. This chain's CDR3 is CASSDLNRVAEAFF. CDR3 in DNA: TGTGCCAGCAGCGACTTAAACAGGGTCGCTGAAGCTTTCTTT.

This clone showed up just once. The chain is built from TRBV29-1 and TRBJ2-7; D may be TRBD2 (6 bases). With 3 bases removed from V and 5 bases from J, the gap between germline ends came to 14 bases. This CDR3 comprises 13 residues. Germline V gives CDR1 SQVTM, CDR2 ANQGSEA. The CDR3 coding sequence is TGCAGCGTTGACGGGTCAGGGAGGAACGAGCAGTACTTC. Translated, it gives CSVDGSGRNEQYF.

This clone was seen only a few times. The V gene is TRBV7-9, the J gene TRBJ1-5, with TRBD1 matching 7 bases. The V gene's germline CDR1 is SEHNR and CDR2 FQNEAQ (reference sequence). V was pared by 0 bases and J by 3 bases, with 5 bases of the junction left unmatched. The CDR3 consists of 16 residues. This CDR3 is CASSLAGTVNNQPQHF. The CDR3 region has the DNA TGTGCCAGCAGCTTAGCCGGGACAGTCAACAATCAGCCCCAGCATTTT. Together with reference TRBV7-9 and TRBJ1-5, the CDR3 gives the full variable domain: DTGVSQNPRHKITKRGQNVTFRCDPISEHNRLYWYRQTLGQGPEFLTYFQNEAQLEKSRLLSDRFSAERPKGSFSTLEIQRTEQGDSAMYLCASSLAGTVNNQPQHFGDGTRLSIL.

The chain links TRBV18 to TRBJ2-2; unclear D gene. Trimming pared 6 bases from V and 4 bases from J, leaving 9 bases between. The CDR3 spans 13 residues. Germline CDR1 reads KGHSH; CDR2 reads LQKENI. CDR3 nucleotide sequence: TGTGCCAGCTCTCCCGTATCCACCGGGGAGCTGTTTTTT. Protein sequence: CASSPVSTGELFF.

The rearrangement links TRBV24-1 to TRBJ2-7, with a tentative D call TRBD2 (6 bases). V lost 6 bases, J lost 4 bases, and 12 bases lay in between. Germline lookup yields CDR1 KGHDR and CDR2 SFDVKD. The CDR3 is 13 residues long. CDR3 protein: CATSSSGGYEQYF. The CDR3 DNA reads TGTGCCACCAGTAGTAGCGGTGGATACGAGCAGTACTTC.

The chain has TRBV5-4 and TRBJ2-1, with a tentative D call TRBD2 (5 bases). Per germline, CDR1 SGHNT and CDR2 YYREEE (reference sequence). Trimming stripped 6 bases from V and 0 bases from J, with 10 bases between. The CDR3 length is 14 residues. CDR3 coding DNA: TGTGCCAGCATGAGTCGGGGCTCCTACAATGAGCAGTTCTTC. Translated, it gives CASMSRGSYNEQFF.

The rearrangement uses TRBV27 and TRBJ2-3; D might be TRBD1 (5 bases). This CDR3 contains 12 residues. Germline CDR1 MNHEY, CDR2 SMNVEV (reference sequence). V was pared by 3 bases and J by 6 bases, with 7 bases between. The CDR3 spells CASSFPGDTQYF. The CDR3 DNA is TGTGCCAGCAGTTTTCCAGGGGATACGCAGTATTTT.

The chain employs TRBV6-5 and TRBJ1-2; 7 bases are shared with TRBD1. The trim removed 4 bases at V and 8 bases at J, leaving 7 bases unmatched. CDR3 length equals 13 residues. The germline CDR1 and CDR2 sequences are MNHEY and SVGAGI. The CDR3 coding sequence is TGTGCCAGCAGTTTACAGGGGTTTGAAGGCTACACCTTC. Its translation: CASSLQGFEGYTF.

The table lists this clone with a count of one. The chain employs TRBV2 and TRBJ2-2; D is perhaps TRBD2 (6 bases). With 6 bases removed from V and 7 bases from J, the gap between germline ends came to 15 bases. Germline values: CDR1 SNHLY, CDR2 FYNNEI. The length of the CDR3 is 14 residues. The CDR3 region is CASRRLAMVGELFF. The CDR3 DNA reads TGTGCCAGCAGGCGGCTAGCGATGGTCGGGGAGCTGTTTTTT.

This clone was counted ten times or more. This rearrangement joins TRBV7-9 to TRBJ2-7; 11 nucleotides match TRBD2. The germline V gene has CDR1 SEHNR and CDR2 FQNEAQ (reference sequence). This CDR3 comprises 15 residues. Unmatched junction bases numbered 7, after V lost 4 bases and J lost 5 bases. The CDR3 DNA reads TGTGCCAGCAGCTATACTAGCGGGAGTGCCCACGAGCAGTACTTC. Translation gives CASSYTSGSAHEQYF. Drawing the rest from reference TRBV7-9 and TRBJ2-7, the complete variable domain is DTGVSQNPRHKITKRGQNVTFRCDPISEHNRLYWYRQTLGQGPEFLTYFQNEAQLEKSRLLSDRFSAERPKGSFSTLEIQRTEQGDSAMYLCASSYTSGSAHEQYFGPGTRLTVT.

The chain is built from TRBV13 and TRBJ1-2; 7 bases line up with TRBD1. Germline V gene lookup returns CDR1 PRHDT and CDR2 FYEKMQ (reference sequence). The ends lost 4 bases at V and 4 bases at J; junction bases unmatched: 6. The CDR3 has 14 amino acids. CDR3 in DNA: TGTGCCAGCAGCTCCCGGGACAGTAGCTATGGCTACACCTTC. Amino acids: CASSSRDSSYGYTF.

This clone was seen only once. This chain connects TRBV27 to TRBJ1-2; the D gene is possibly TRBD1 (5 bases). CDR1 is MNHEY and CDR2 is SMNVEV in the germline V gene (reference sequence). This CDR3 comprises 14 residues. Trimming stripped 4 bases from V and 7 bases from J, with 16 bases between. For the CDR3, the DNA is TGTGCCAGCAGTTCCAACGTTTGGGGCTCTGGCTACACCTTC. Its protein product is CASSSNVWGSGYTF.

A word on this clone: Other DNA sequences from this sample encode an identical CDR3 as well. The V call is TRBV7-2, the J call TRBJ1-1; D possibly corresponds to TRBD1 (6 bases). Germline CDR1 and CDR2: SGHTA and FQGNSA. The CDR3 consists of 13 residues. V gave up 3 bases and J gave up 4 bases, with 9 bases separating them. In DNA form, the CDR3 reads TGTGCCAGCAGCTTCAGGGGTTCCACTGAAGCTTTCTTT. Translated: CASSFRGSTEAFF.

A word on this clone: A junction end diverges from the germline sequence, so it may reflect a read error. The chain is built from TRBV24-1 and TRBJ2-7; TRBD1 agrees at 8 bases. The CDR3 runs to 12 residues. Germline loops: CDR1 KGHDR, CDR2 SFDVKD. The CDR3, as DNA: TGTGCCACCAGTGATTTTGGGGACAGGTTGGACTTC. It specifies CATSDFGDRLDF.

The rearrangement uses TRBV6-5 and TRBJ1-2; D is possibly TRBD1 (6 bases). CDR1 and CDR2 from the germline V gene are MNHEY and SVGAGI. The CDR3 runs 15 residues. V gave up 10 bases and J gave up 0 bases, with 18 bases separating them. For the CDR3, the DNA is TGTGCCACGGAGGCGGGGGGCCATACTAACTATGGCTACACCTTC. Translation gives CATEAGGHTNYGYTF.

The genes are TRBV20-1 and TRBJ2-1, with TRBD2 as a possible D gene (5 bases). The CDR3 has 10 residues. With 3 bases removed from V and 8 bases from J, the gap between germline ends came to 5 bases. Looked up from germline, CDR1 is DFQATT and CDR2 is SNEGSKA (reference sequence). This chain's CDR3 is CSARDYEQFF. The CDR3 region has the DNA TGCAGTGCTAGGGACTATGAGCAGTTCTTC.

This clone was seen once. The V call is TRBV5-6, the J call TRBJ2-5; D not resolved. Trimming pared 1 base from V and 2 bases from J, leaving 9 bases between. CDR1 SGHDT and CDR2 YYEEEE come from the germline V gene. The CDR3 contains 14 residues. The DNA of the CDR3 is TGTGCCAGCAGCTTGAGGCGGCCTCAAGAGACCCAGTACTTC. Its translation: CASSLRRPQETQYF. Drawing the rest from reference TRBV5-6 and TRBJ2-5, the complete variable domain is DAGVTQSPTHLIKTRGQQVTLRCSPKSGHDTVSWYQQALGQGPQFIFQYYEEEERQRGNFPDRFSGHQFPNYSSELNVNALLLGDSALYLCASSLRRPQETQYFGPGTRLLVL.

V usage is TRBV7-2 and J usage is TRBJ2-1; D perhaps matches TRBD2 (5 bases). This CDR3 spans 12 amino acids. With 10 bases removed from V and 2 bases from J, the gap between germline ends came to 9 bases. The V gene's germline CDR1 is SGHTA and CDR2 FQGNSA. The CDR3 sequence is CATRDTYNEQFF. The CDR3 nucleotides read TGTGCCACTCGGGATACCTACAATGAGCAGTTCTTC.

The chain employs TRBV5-1 and TRBJ2-3; TRBD2 aligns across 7 bases. V shed 4 bases and J 0 bases; nucleotides not matched to a gene: 5. Germline V gene data show CDR1 as SGHRS and CDR2 as YFSETQ. CDR3 length equals 15 residues. CDR3 amino acids: CASSPAAGSTDTQYF. For the CDR3, the DNA is TGCGCCAGCAGCCCGGCAGCGGGGAGCACAGATACGCAGTATTTT.